The clone carrying this T cell receptor (beta chain) was found a few times. Its matching antigen is unknown. This entry belongs to a study of beta chain features in type 1 diabetes. General study results and limits: Cells with high TCR expression could be over-represented by cDNA sequencing.

Sampling consisted of one heparinised blood draw per donor, averaging roughly 0.12 L. A sort by CD45RO/CCR7/CD25/CD127/CD95/CD27 yielded CD4+ naive, central memory, regulatory and stem cell-like memory cells. Purity of each sorted population was above 95%. Expressed TCRB transcripts got sequenced, as all isolated RNA was reverse transcribed. Repertoires were generated with immunoSEQ multiplex PCR, while TCRdb's copy carries only in-frame clones and drops some. The profile shows around 340,000 clones, about 20% of them singletons. The CDR3 spans 13 residues. V lost 0 bases and J lost 4, with 7 bases in between. CDR1 and CDR2 from the germline V gene are SGDLS and YYNGEE.

This receptor was obtained from a woman between 18 and 29 years old in good health. The specimen was naive CD4+ T cells from blood. The chain recombines TRBV9 with TRBJ2-5; D is unresolved. In DNA form, the CDR3 reads TGTGCCAGCAGCGTAGGGTCCGGAGAGACCCAGTACTTC. Translated, it gives CASSVGSGETQYF. Using reference TRBV9 and TRBJ2-5 for the parts outside the CDR3, the full variable domain is DSGVTQTPKHLITATGQRVTLRCSPRSGDLSVYWYQQSLDQGLQFLIQYYNGEERAKGNILERFSAQQFPDLHSELNLSSLELGDSALYFCASSVGSGETQYFGPGTRLLVL.